This T cell receptor (beta chain) was obtained from a study of blood T cell repertoires in COVID-19. Looking at the study overall: Collection of acute and convalescent COVID-19 samples took place in the United States, Italy and Spain.

The CDR3 totals 16 residues. Germline-derived CDR1 and CDR2 are SGHTA and FQGTGA. V dropped 2 bases and J dropped 6; count of bases not matched to a gene: 6. How the authors handled the data: Researchers report that nucleated cell counts were estimated from reference gene primer amplification. Sequenced by immunoSEQ multiplex PCR; TCRdb stores in-frame clones only, minus some. That table gives V, J and clone size, and the DNA gave D and trimming. The table has around 150,000 clones, around 81% seen once. The gene calls are TRBV7-3 and TRBJ2-2; 10 positions match TRBD2. The origin of this receptor is a man in his fifties or sixties with active or convalescent COVID-19. Sequencing was performed on peripheral blood. CDR3 in amino acids: CASSLLAGGSSGELFF. In DNA, the CDR3 is TGTGCCAGCAGCTTATTAGCGGGGGGATCTTCCGGGGAGCTGTTTTTT.